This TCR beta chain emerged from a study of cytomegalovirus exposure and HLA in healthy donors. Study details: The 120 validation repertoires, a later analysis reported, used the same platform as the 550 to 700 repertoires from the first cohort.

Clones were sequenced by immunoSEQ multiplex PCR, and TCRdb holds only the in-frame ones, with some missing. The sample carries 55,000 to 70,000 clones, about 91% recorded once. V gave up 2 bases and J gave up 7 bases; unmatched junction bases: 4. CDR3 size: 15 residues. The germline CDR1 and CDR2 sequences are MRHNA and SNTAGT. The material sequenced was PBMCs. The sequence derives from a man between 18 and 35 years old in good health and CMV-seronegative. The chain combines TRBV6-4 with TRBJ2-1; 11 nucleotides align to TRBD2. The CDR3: CASSDGTSGFNEQFF. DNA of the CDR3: TGTGCCAGCAGTGACGGGACTAGCGGTTTTAATGAGCAGTTCTTC.